This T cell receptor beta chain emerged from a study of shared clonotypes between healthy human individuals. In this sample, this clone turned up once. Libraries were prepared by immunoSEQ multiplex PCR; TCRdb keeps only in-frame clonotypes and omits some of them. This sample has around 450,000 clones, with 79% found just once. This CDR3 has 21 residues. The J segment lost 1 base and the V segment lost 0 bases, leaving 11 bases of the junction unmatched. Germline V gene lookup returns CDR1 MDHEN and CDR2 SYDVKM. The chain couples TRBV28 to TRBJ2-6, with 11 bases matching TRBD2. The material sequenced was PBMCs. The TCR comes from a woman in her thirties or forties in good health. Some clones in this sample may be carry-over from other donors' samples. In DNA, the CDR3 is TGTGCCAGCAGTTTATGGGGGTTAGCGGGAGGGCCGGGATCTGGGGCCAACGTCCTGACTTTC. Protein product: CASSLWGLAGGPGSGANVLTF.